This is a list of T cell receptor beta chains from one sample in a study of cytomegalovirus exposure and HLA in healthy donors. Here immunoSEQ multiplex PCR was the method, and the copy in TCRdb shows in-frame clones only, minus some. The sample yields 100,000 to 150,000 clones, roughly 74% seen once. The sequenced material came from PBMCs. The receptors were sampled from a man between 35 and 55 years old in good health and CMV-seronegative. Both conserved end residues are part of each CDR3. The D gene is left open where the match is weak. The size field is filled for only some rows; it gives once, few, many or a size class.

clone_size,d_call,v_call,j_call,cdr3_aa,cdr3_nt
NA,TRBD2,TRBV7-2,TRBJ2-3,CASSRLLAGGLGTDTQYF,TGTGCCAGCAGCCGCTTACTAGCGGGGGGGCTCGGCACAGATACGCAGTATTTT
NA,NA,TRBV4-1,TRBJ2-7,CASSQSSLRRRGAPWEQYF,TGCGCCAGCAGCCAATCTAGTCTTCGGAGGCGGGGCGCCCCTTGGGAGCAGTACTTC
NA,TRBD1,TRBV16,TRBJ1-1,CASSQDRAGWSIF,TGTGCCAGCAGCCAGGACAGGGCCGGGTGGTCCATCTTT
NA,NA,TRBV19,TRBJ1-1,CASSPCTGCEAFF,TGTGCCAGTAGTCCCTGTACAGGGTGTGAAGCTTTCTTT
once,TRBD1,TRBV7-9,TRBJ2-7,CASSFGQAGIPYEQYF,TGTGCCAGCAGCTTTGGACAGGCCGGTATCCCCTACGAGCAGTACTTC
NA,NA,TRBV5-4,TRBJ2-5,CASSRVTDQGGETQYF,TGTGCCAGCAGCCGGGTCACGGACCAGGGAGGAGAGACCCAGTACTTC
NA,NA,TRBV7-2,TRBJ2-4,CASSSFDGAHIQYF,TGTGCCAGCAGCTCTTTCGACGGAGCGCACATTCAGTACTTC
NA,NA,TRBV7-8,TRBJ2-1,CASSLGEGQFF,TGTGCCAGCAGCTTAGGAGAGGGTCAGTTCTTC
NA,TRBD1,TRBV7-2,TRBJ2-4,CASSYGTGVVQYF,TGTGCCAGCAGCTACGGGACAGGGGTGGTTCAGTACTTC
NA,NA,TRBV30,TRBJ1-6,CAWMGRFDSPLHF,TGTGCCTGGATGGGCCGGTTCGACTCACCCCTCCACTTT
NA,TRBD1,TRBV7-2,TRBJ1-6,CASSLEGDRGSSYNSPLHF,TGTGCCAGCAGCTTAGAGGGAGACAGGGGCAGCTCCTATAATTCACCCCTCCACTTT
NA,NA,TRBV7-9,TRBJ2-2,CASSLGLGAGELFF,TGTGCCAGCAGCTTAGGGTTGGGAGCCGGGGAGCTGTTTTTT
NA,TRBD1,TRBV28,TRBJ2-1,CASSWGQEDNEQFF,TGTGCCAGCAGTTGGGGACAGGAAGACAATGAGCAGTTCTTC
NA,NA,TRBV6-5,TRBJ1-5,CASSYSSRGNQPQHF,TGTGCCAGCAGTTACTCGAGTCGGGGCAATCAGCCCCAGCATTTT
once,TRBD1,TRBV6-1,TRBJ1-5,CASSERGRGTGGFLQPQHF,TGTGCCAGCAGTGAAAGGGGTCGTGGGACAGGGGGATTTCTTCAGCCCCAGCATTTT
NA,TRBD1,TRBV27,TRBJ2-3,CASSLFQGAADTQYF,TGTGCCAGCAGTTTATTTCAGGGGGCAGCGGATACGCAGTATTTT
few,TRBD1,TRBV5-4,TRBJ2-1,CASSLDRGTSEQFF,TGTGCCAGCAGCCTGGACAGGGGAACTAGTGAGCAGTTCTTC
NA,NA,TRBV19,TRBJ1-5,CASSQLRTESAQPQHF,TGTGCCAGTAGTCAGCTGCGGACAGAATCGGCTCAGCCCCAGCATTTT
NA,TRBD1,TRBV7-2,TRBJ2-3,CASSLTDRGPYF,TGTGCCAGCAGCCTAACCGACAGGGGCCCGTATTTT
NA,TRBD2,TRBV11-2,TRBJ2-1,CASSLWLAGGSEQFF,TGTGCCAGCAGCTTATGGCTAGCGGGGGGGTCTGAGCAGTTCTTC
NA,TRBD1,TRBV7-2,TRBJ1-6,CASSFGTDSPLHF,TGTGCCAGCAGCTTTGGGACAGATTCACCCCTCCACTTT
NA,NA,TRBV5-1,TRBJ1-1,CASSLGGLGNTEAFF,TGCGCCAGCAGCTTGGGGGGGCTTGGGAACACTGAAGCTTTCTTT
few,TRBD2,TRBV5-1,TRBJ2-4,CASSLGGTSLTKNIQYF,TGCGCCAGCAGCTTGGGGGGGACTAGCCTTACCAAAAACATTCAGTACTTC
once,TRBD1,TRBV7-2,TRBJ1-6,CASSPRRPGQGGSPLHF,TGTGCCAGCAGCCCTCGAAGACCGGGACAGGGAGGTTCACCCCTCCACTTT
NA,NA,TRBV9,TRBJ1-1,CASSPWVGDMNTEAFF,TGTGCCAGCAGCCCCTGGGTTGGAGATATGAACACTGAAGCTTTCTTT
NA,TRBD1,TRBV7-9,TRBJ1-5,CASSLFGQAHAEPQHF,TGTGCCAGCAGCTTATTCGGACAGGCCCATGCAGAGCCCCAGCATTTT
NA,TRBD1,TRBV28,TRBJ1-1,CASSENPGQKNTEAFF,TGTGCCAGCAGTGAGAATCCGGGACAGAAAAACACTGAAGCTTTCTTT
NA,TRBD2,TRBV4-1,TRBJ2-1,CASSFGTSSSEQFF,TGCGCCAGCAGCTTCGGGACTAGCTCGAGTGAGCAGTTCTTC
NA,NA,TRBV7-9,TRBJ2-7,CASSDPSQAGHSYEQYF,TGTGCCAGCAGTGACCCCAGCCAGGCAGGGCACTCCTACGAGCAGTACTTC
NA,NA,TRBV6-1,TRBJ1-1,CASSGLTEAFF,TGTGCCAGCAGCGGACTTACCGAAGCTTTCTTT
NA,TRBD1,TRBV10-3,TRBJ2-7,CAIGTGSYEQYF,TGTGCCATCGGGACAGGGTCCTACGAGCAGTACTTC
NA,TRBD1,TRBV5-1,TRBJ2-5,CASSLTGGIETQYF,TGCGCCAGCAGCTTGACAGGGGGCATAGAGACCCAGTACTTC
NA,TRBD2,TRBV7-8,TRBJ2-3,CASSLGLAGVSTDTQYF,TGTGCCAGCAGCTTAGGCCTAGCGGGGGTGAGCACAGATACGCAGTATTTT
few,TRBD1,TRBV27,TRBJ2-1,CASSPGTGAYNEQFF,TGTGCCAGCAGTCCCGGGACAGGGGCCTACAATGAGCAGTTCTTC
few,NA,TRBV7-2,TRBJ2-1,CASSLVGGVFGDEQFF,TGTGCCAGCAGCTTAGTCGGCGGGGTATTTGGGGATGAGCAGTTCTTC
NA,NA,TRBV28,TRBJ1-2,CASSGGGPYGYTF,TGTGCCAGCAGTGGCGGGGGACCCTATGGCTACACCTTC
few,TRBD2,TRBV7-7,TRBJ2-3,CASSPSGANTQYF,TGTGCTAGCAGCCCTAGCGGGGCGAATACGCAGTATTTT
NA,TRBD1,TRBV9,TRBJ2-5,CASSEEGNRGLGETQYF,TGTGCCAGCAGTGAGGAGGGGAACAGGGGGCTGGGAGAGACCCAGTACTTC
NA,NA,TRBV14,TRBJ2-7,CASSRPETGPYEQYF,TGTGCCAGCAGCCGGCCGGAAACAGGGCCCTACGAGCAGTACTTC
NA,TRBD1,TRBV14,TRBJ2-3,CASMGDRAPDTQYF,TGTGCCAGCATGGGGGACAGGGCCCCAGATACGCAGTATTTT
few,NA,TRBV9,TRBJ1-1,CASTLSEGPSEAFF,TGTGCCAGCACCCTCTCGGAGGGCCCTTCTGAAGCTTTCTTT
NA,TRBD1,TRBV5-6,TRBJ1-4,CASSIDRGGNEKLFF,TGTGCCAGCAGCATCGACAGGGGCGGGAATGAAAAACTGTTTTTT
NA,NA,TRBV4-3,TRBJ2-3,CASSPTGRGGADTQYF,TGCGCCAGCAGCCCCACTGGGCGGGGTGGCGCAGATACGCAGTATTTT
NA,NA,TRBV30,TRBJ2-3,CAWSAQGDTQYF,TGTGCCTGGAGTGCCCAGGGGGATACGCAGTATTTT
NA,TRBD1,TRBV11-2,TRBJ2-7,CASSLRQGYEQYF,TGTGCCAGCAGCCTAAGACAGGGCTACGAGCAGTACTTC
NA,TRBD1,TRBV5-1,TRBJ2-7,CASSWDSLYEQYF,TGCGCCAGCAGCTGGGACAGTTTGTACGAGCAGTACTTC
NA,NA,TRBV29-1,TRBJ2-3,CSVDLFGASTDTQYF,TGCAGCGTTGATCTTTTTGGGGCTAGCACAGATACGCAGTATTTT
NA,NA,TRBV9,TRBJ2-7,CASAPGTQLPGWSYEQYF,TGTGCCAGCGCACCCGGGACACAACTTCCTGGGTGGTCCTACGAGCAGTACTTC
NA,NA,TRBV7-6,TRBJ1-6,CASSATGFANSPLHF,TGTGCCAGCAGCGCAACAGGGTTTGCAAATTCACCCCTCCACTTT
few,NA,TRBV6-5,TRBJ1-2,CASSTPRSYGYTF,TGTGCCAGCAGTACCCCTCGCAGCTATGGCTACACCTTC
NA,NA,TRBV9,TRBJ2-1,CASSAQPRPGREDEQFF,TGTGCCAGCAGCGCCCAACCCCGGCCAGGGCGTGAGGATGAGCAGTTCTTC
NA,NA,TRBV18,TRBJ1-1,CASSPPSQVMNTEAFF,TGTGCCAGCTCACCACCTTCCCAGGTCATGAACACTGAAGCTTTCTTT
few,NA,TRBV28,TRBJ1-2,CASGAPGEINYGYTF,TGTGCCAGCGGGGCTCCGGGAGAGATTAACTATGGCTACACCTTC